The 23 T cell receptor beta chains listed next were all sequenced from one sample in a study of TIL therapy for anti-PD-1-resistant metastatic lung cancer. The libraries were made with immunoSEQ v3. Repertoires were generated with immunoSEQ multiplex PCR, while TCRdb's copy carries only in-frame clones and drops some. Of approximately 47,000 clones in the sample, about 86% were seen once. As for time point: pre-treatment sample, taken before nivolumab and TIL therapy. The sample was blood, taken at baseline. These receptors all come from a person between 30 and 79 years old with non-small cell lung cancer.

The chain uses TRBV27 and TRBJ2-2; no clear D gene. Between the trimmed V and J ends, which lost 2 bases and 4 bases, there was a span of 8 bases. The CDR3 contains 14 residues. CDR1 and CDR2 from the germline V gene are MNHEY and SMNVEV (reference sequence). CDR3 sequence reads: CASSLHAATGELFF. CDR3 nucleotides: TGTGCCAGCAGTTTACACGCCGCCACCGGGGAGCTGTTTTTT.

The DNA for the CDR3 is TGTGCCAGCAGGAGGGGGACGGGGCGCACAGATACGCAGTATTTT. Translation: CASRRGTGRTDTQYF. The J gene is TRBJ2-3, the V gene TRBV6-5, with TRBD1 as a possible D gene (6 bases). The CDR3 totals 15 residues. Trimming took 6 bases from V and 1 from J, leaving 14 bases between them. Germline V gives CDR1 MNHEY, CDR2 SVGAGI.

This chain's CDR3 is CASSQEQDSGETQYF. In DNA, the CDR3 is TGCGCCAGCAGCCAAGAACAGGACAGTGGAGAGACCCAGTACTTC. This chain connects TRBV4-1 to TRBJ2-5; tentatively, D is TRBD1 (6 bases). V dropped 0 bases and J dropped 4 bases, with 12 bases sitting between them. CDR1 is MGHRA and CDR2 is YSYEKL in the germline V gene. CDR3 length equals 15 residues.

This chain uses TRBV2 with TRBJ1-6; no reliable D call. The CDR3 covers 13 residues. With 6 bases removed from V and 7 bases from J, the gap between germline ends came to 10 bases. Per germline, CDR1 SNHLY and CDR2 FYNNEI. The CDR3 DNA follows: TGTGCCAGCAGATCTAGCGTGAATTCACCCCTCCACTTT. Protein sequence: CASRSSVNSPLHF.

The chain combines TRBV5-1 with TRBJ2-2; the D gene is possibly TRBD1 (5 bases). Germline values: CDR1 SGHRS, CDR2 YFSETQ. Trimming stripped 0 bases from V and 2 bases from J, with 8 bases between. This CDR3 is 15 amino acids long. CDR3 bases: TGCGCCAGCAGCTTGGGGACAAGCAACACCGGGGAGCTGTTTTTT. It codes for CASSLGTSNTGELFF.

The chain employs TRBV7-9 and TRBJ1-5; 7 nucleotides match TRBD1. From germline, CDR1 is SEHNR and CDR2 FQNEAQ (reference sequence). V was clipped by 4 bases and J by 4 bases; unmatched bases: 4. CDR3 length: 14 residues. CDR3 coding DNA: TGTGCCAGCAGCTGGGACAGAGTAAATCAGCCCCAGCATTTT. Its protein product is CASSWDRVNQPQHF.

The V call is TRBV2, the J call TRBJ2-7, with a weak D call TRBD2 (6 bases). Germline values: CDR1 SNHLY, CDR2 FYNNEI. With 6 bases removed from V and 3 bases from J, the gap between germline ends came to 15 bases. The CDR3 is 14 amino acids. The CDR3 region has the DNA TGTGCCAGCAGGCGGGGACTTACAAACTACGAGCAGTACTTC. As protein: CASRRGLTNYEQYF.

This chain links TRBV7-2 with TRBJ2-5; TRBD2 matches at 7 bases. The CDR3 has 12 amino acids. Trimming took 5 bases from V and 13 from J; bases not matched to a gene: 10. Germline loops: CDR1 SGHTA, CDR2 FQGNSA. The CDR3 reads CASSIQGRGVYF. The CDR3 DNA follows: TGTGCCAGCAGCATCCAAGGTCGGGGGGTGTACTTC.

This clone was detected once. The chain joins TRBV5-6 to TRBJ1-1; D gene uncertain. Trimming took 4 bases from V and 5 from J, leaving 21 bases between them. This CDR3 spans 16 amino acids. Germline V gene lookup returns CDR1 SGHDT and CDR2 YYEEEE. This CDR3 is CASSDIRWGTWTEAFF. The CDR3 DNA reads TGTGCCAGCAGCGACATTCGGTGGGGAACATGGACTGAAGCTTTCTTT.

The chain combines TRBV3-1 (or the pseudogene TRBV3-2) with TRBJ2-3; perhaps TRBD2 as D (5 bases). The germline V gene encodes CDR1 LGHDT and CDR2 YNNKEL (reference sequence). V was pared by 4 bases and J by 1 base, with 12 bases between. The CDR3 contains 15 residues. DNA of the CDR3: TGTGCCAGCAGCCGAGGTAGCGTTCGCACAGATACGCAGTATTTT. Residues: CASSRGSVRTDTQYF.

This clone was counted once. The DNA of the CDR3 is TGCGCCAGCAGCTTGGAGGGTGACAGCTATGGCTACACCTTC. This encodes CASSLEGDSYGYTF. The chain couples TRBV5-1 to TRBJ1-2; D may be TRBD1 (5 bases). Germline V gene lookup returns CDR1 SGHRS and CDR2 YFSETQ. The V end was cut by 0 bases, the J end by 4 bases, with 10 bases between. This CDR3 is built from 14 residues.

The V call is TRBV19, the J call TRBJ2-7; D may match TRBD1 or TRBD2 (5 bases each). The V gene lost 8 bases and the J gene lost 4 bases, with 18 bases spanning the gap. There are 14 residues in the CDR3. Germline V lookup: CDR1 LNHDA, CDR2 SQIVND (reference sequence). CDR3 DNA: TGTGCCAGTGCCTTCGGGGTGGGGCCGTACGAGCAGTACTTC. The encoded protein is CASAFGVGPYEQYF.

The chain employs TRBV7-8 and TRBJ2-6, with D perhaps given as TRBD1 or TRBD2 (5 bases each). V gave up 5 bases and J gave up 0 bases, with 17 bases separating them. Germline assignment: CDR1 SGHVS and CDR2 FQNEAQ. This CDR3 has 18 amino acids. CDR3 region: CASSDPGRGSSGANVLTF. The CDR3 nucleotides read TGTGCCAGCAGCGATCCGGGACGTGGGTCCTCTGGGGCCAACGTCCTGACTTTC.

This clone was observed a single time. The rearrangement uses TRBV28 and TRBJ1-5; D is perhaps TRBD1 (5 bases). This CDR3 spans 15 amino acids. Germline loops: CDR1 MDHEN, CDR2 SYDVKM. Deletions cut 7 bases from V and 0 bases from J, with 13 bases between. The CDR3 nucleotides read TGTGCCAGCATGGTGGGGACGCATAGCAATCAGCCCCAGCATTTT. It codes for CASMVGTHSNQPQHF.

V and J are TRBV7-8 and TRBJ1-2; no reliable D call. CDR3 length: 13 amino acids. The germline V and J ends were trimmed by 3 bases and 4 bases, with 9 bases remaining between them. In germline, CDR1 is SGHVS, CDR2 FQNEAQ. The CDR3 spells CASSFLGIYGYTF. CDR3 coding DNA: TGTGCCAGCAGCTTCCTCGGGATCTATGGCTACACCTTC. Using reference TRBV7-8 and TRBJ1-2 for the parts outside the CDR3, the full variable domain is GAGVSQSPRYKVAKRGQDVALRCDPISGHVSLFWYQQALGQGPEFLTYFQNEAQLDKSGLPSDRFFAERPEGSVSTLKIQRTQQEDSAVYLCASSFLGIYGYTFGSGTRLTVV.

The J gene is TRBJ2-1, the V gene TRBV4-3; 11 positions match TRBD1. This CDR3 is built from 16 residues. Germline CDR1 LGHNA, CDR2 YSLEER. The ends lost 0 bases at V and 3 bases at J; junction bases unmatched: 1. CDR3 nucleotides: TGCGCCAGCAGCCAAGATGGGACAGGGGGCTACAATGAGCAGTTCTTC. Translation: CASSQDGTGGYNEQFF.

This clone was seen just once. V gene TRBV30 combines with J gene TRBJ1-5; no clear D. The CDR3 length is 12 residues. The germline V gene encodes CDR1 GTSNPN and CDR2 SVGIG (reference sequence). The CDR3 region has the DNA TGTGGAGAGGACCCCTGGAATCAGCCCCAGCATTTT. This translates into CGEDPWNQPQHF.

Here the CDR3 DNA reads TGCGCCAGCAGCCCGACGGGGTTTGAGGGCTACACCTTC. It translates to CASSPTGFEGYTF. J is TRBJ1-2 and V is TRBV5-1; D gene ambiguous. Germline values: CDR1 SGHRS, CDR2 YFSETQ. The CDR3 has 13 amino acids. The V and J ends lost 4 bases and 8 bases respectively, with 15 bases between them.

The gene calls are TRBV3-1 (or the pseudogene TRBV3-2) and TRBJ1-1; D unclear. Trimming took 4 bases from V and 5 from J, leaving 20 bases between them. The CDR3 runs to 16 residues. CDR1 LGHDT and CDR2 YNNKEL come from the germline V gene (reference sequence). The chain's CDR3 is CASSPLGGGWVTEAFF. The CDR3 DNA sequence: TGTGCCAGCAGCCCTTTGGGTGGAGGGTGGGTAACTGAAGCTTTCTTT.

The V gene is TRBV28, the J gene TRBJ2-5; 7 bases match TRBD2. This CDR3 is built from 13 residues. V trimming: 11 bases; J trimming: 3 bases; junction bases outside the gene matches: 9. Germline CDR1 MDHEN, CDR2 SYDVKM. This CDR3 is CAEARAGEETQYF. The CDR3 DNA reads TGTGCCGAGGCTAGGGCGGGGGAAGAGACCCAGTACTTC.

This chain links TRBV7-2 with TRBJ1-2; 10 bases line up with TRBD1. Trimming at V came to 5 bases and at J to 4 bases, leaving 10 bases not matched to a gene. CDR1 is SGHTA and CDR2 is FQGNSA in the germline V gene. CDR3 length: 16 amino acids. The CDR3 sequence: CASSTTMGTGAYGYTF. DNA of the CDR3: TGTGCCAGCAGCACTACTATGGGGACAGGGGCCTATGGCTACACCTTC.

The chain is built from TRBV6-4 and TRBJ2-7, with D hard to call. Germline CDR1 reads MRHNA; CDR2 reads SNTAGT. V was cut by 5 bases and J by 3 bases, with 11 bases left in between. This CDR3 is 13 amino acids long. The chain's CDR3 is CASSPMSHYEQYF. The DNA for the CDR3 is TGTGCCAGCAGTCCTATGTCCCACTACGAGCAGTACTTC.

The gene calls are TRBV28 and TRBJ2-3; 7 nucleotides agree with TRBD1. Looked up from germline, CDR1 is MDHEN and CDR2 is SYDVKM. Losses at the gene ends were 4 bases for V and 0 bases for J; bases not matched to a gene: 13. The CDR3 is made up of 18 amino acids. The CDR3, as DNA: TGTGCCAGCAGTTCAGGGACAGTCCCATCCTTGAGCACAGATACGCAGTATTTT. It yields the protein CASSSGTVPSLSTDTQYF.